Sequencing of this TCR beta chain was carried out in a study of T cells in Graves' hyperthyroidism and ophthalmopathy. Findings and caveats of the study: Median prediction lead before ophthalmopathy onset was around seven months with the model. Ophthalmopathy was distinguished from stable hyperthyroidism by 13 V-J signatures.

Graves' hyperthyroidism without ophthalmopathy progression within 18 months was termed stable. Exclusion of patients followed from uncontrolled infection, other autoimmune disease, pregnancy or lactation. Comments on this clonotype: Its antigen is not known. This sequence may be a read error, since a much larger clone differs from it by one base.

Per the germline V gene, CDR1 is SGHRS and CDR2 is YFSETQ. After removal of 5 bases from V and 6 bases from J, the junction contained 9 bases not matched to a gene. This CDR3 has 14 residues. Amplification of TCR beta CDR3 regions was performed using RNA transcripts as template. An initial round of RT-PCR targeting the TCR CDR3 relied on the HTBI primer set. TCRdb fed the multiplex PCR reads into MiXCR, producing one record per CDR3 protein. The table lists nearly 750,000 distinct CDR3 sequences, just over 35% of them singletons. This TCR derives from a woman aged 40-49 years with Graves' hyperthyroidism. Sequences were obtained from blood. V and J are TRBV5-1 and TRBJ2-7; TRBD1 agrees at 9 bases. DNA of the CDR3: TGCGCCAGCAGTATGGACAGGGGAGCCTGCGAGCAGTACTTC. Translated, it gives CASSMDRGACEQYF.